This T cell receptor beta chain was recovered during a study of blood T cell repertoires in COVID-19. V shed 1 base, J shed 2 bases, and the junction held 5 bases outside the gene matches. Germline V gene sequence: CDR1 SGHRS, CDR2 YFSETQ. The CDR3 extends over 15 amino acids. The protocol was immunoSEQ multiplex PCR, while the TCRdb copy is restricted to in-frame clones and leaves out a portion. The table shows about 86,000 clones, with around 89% occurring only once. The sample comprised PBMCs or T cells enriched from blood (not recorded which). This chain connects TRBV5-1 to TRBJ1-1, with 7 bases aligning to TRBD1. This TCR came from a woman between 50 and 59 years old with acute COVID-19. CDR3 bases: TGCGCCAGCAGCTTGTCGGGACAGCTAAACACTGAAGCTTTCTTT. It is translated as CASSLSGQLNTEAFF.